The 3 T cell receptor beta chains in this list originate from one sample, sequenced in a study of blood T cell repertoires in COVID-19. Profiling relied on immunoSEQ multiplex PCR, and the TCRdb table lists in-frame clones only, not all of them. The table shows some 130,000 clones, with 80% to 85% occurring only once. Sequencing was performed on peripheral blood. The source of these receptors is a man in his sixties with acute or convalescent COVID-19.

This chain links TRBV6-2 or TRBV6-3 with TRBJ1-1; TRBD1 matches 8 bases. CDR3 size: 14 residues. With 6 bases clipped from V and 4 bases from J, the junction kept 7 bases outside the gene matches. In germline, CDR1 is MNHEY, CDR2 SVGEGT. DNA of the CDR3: TGTGCCAGCAGCATGACAGGGGAGGTCACTGAAGCTTTCTTT. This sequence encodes CASSMTGEVTEAFF.

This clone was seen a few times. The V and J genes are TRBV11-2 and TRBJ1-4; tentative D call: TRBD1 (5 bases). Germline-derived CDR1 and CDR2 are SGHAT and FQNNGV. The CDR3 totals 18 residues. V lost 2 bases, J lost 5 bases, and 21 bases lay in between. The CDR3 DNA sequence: TGTGCCAGCAGCTTACAGGGAGGGACGGAGGCCATAAATGAAAAACTGTTTTTT. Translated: CASSLQGGTEAINEKLFF.

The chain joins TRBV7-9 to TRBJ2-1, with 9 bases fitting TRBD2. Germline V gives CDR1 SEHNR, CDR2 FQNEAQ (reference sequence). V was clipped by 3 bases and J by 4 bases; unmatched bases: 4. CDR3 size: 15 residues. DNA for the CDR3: TGTGCCAGCAGCTTGACTAGCGGAACATACAATGAGCAGTTCTTC. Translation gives CASSLTSGTYNEQFF.